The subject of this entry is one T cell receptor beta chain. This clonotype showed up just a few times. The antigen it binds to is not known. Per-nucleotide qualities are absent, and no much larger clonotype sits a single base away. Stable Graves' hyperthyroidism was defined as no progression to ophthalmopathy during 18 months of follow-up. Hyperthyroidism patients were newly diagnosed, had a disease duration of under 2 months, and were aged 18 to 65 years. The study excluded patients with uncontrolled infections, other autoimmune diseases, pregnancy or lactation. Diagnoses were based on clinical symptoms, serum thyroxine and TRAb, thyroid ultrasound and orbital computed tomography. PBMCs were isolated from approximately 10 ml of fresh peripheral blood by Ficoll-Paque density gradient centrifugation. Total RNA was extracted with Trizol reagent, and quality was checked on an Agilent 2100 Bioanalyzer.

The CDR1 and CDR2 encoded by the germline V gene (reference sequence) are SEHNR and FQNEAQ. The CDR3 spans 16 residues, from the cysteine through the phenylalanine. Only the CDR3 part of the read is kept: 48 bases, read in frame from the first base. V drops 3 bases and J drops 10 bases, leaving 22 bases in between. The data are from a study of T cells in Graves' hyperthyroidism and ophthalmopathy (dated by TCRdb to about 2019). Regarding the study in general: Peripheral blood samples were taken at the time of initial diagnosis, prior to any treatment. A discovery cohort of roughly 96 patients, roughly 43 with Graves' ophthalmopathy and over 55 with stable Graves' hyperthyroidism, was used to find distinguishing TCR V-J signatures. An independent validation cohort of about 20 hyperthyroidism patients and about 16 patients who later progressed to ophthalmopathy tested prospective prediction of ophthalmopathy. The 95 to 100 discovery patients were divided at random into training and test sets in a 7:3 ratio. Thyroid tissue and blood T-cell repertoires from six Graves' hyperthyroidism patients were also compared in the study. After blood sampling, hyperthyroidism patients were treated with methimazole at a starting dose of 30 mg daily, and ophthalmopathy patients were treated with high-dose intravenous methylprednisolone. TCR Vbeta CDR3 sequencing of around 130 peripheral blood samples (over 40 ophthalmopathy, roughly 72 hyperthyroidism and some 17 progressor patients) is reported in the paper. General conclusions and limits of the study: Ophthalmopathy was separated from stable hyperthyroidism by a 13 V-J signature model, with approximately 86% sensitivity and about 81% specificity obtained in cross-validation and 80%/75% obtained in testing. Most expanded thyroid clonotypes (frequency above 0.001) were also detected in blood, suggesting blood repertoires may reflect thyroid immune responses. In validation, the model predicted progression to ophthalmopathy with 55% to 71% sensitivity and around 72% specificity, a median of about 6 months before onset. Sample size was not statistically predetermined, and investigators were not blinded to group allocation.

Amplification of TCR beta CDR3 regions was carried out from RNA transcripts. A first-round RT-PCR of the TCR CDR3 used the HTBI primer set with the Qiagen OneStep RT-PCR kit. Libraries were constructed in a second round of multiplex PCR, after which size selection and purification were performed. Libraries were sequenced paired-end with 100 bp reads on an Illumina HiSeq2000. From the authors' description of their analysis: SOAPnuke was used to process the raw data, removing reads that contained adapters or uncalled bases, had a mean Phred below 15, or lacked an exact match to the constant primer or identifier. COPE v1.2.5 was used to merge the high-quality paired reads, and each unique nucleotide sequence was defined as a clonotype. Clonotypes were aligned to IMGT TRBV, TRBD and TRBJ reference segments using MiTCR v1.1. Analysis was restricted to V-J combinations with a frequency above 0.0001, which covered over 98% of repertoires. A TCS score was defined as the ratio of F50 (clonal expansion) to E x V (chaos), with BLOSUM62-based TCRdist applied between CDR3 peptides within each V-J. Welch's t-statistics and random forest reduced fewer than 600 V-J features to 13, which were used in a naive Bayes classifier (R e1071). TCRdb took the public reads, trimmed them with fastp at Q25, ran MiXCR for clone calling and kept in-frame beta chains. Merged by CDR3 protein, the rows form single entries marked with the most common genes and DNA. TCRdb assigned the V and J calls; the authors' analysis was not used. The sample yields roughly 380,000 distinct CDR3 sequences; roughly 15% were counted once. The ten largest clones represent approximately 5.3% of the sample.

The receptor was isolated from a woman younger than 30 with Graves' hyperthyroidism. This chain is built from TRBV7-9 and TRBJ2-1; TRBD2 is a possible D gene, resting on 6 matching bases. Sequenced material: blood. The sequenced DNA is TGTGCCAGCAGCTTGCATGAGACTAGGGGAAAGAAGGAGCAGTTCTTC. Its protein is CASSLHETRGKKEQFF.